The rows below give T cell receptor beta chains drawn from one sample of a study of blood T cell repertoires in COVID-19. The method was immunoSEQ multiplex PCR; TCRdb's version includes in-frame clones alone and lacks a portion of them. The data hold approximately 62,000 clones, with around 90% observed a single time. Material for sequencing was peripheral blood. These receptor sequences come from a human donor with active COVID-19. The donor label of this sample is uncertain. CDR3s include the opening cysteine and the closing phenylalanine or tryptophan. The D gene is left open where the match is weak. Clone sizes are given selectively: once, few, many, or a class where the clone is expanded.

D | J | size | V | DNA | CDR3
TRBD2 | TRBJ2-2 | NA | TRBV3-1/TRBV3-2 | TGTGCCAGCAGCCAAGAACCCGGCCTAGCGGGAGGGCGGACCGGGGAGCTGTTTTTT | CASSQEPGLAGGRTGELFF
NA | TRBJ2-6 | NA | TRBV4-1 | TGCGCCAGCAGCCCCGAAGGGGGGGCAGGAGTCCTGACCTTC | CASSPEGGAGVLTF
NA | TRBJ2-3 | NA | TRBV4-1 | TGCGCCAGCAGCCAAGTCGGGCGGGATAACACAGATACGCAGTATTTT | CASSQVGRDNTDTQYF
NA | TRBJ1-3 | few | TRBV27 | TGTGCCAGCAGTTCCAGTCCGCTCTCTGGAAACACCATATATTTT | CASSSSPLSGNTIYF
TRBD1 | TRBJ1-1 | NA | TRBV6-5 | TGTGCCAGCACTAAGGGACAGGGGGTTTGGACTGAAGCTTTCTTT | CASTKGQGVWTEAFF
NA | TRBJ2-7 | once | TRBV28 | TGTGCCAGCAGTTTACAGACACCGACCTACGAGCAGTACTTC | CASSLQTPTYEQYF
NA | TRBJ2-4 | NA | TRBV6-2/TRBV6-3 | TGTGCCAGCAGTTTTGAGGGGGTCAGAAACATTCAGTACTTC | CASSFEGVRNIQYF
NA | TRBJ2-6 | NA | TRBV21-1 | TGTGCCAGCAGCAAGCCCAGGACGGGAAAATCCTCTGGGGCCAACGTCCTGACTTTC | CASSKPRTGKSSGANVLTF
TRBD2 | TRBJ2-2 | NA | TRBV28 | TGTGCCAGCAGTTTATCTCTCGGGGGGAGTAGCAGAAACACCGGGGAGCTGTTTTTT | CASSLSLGGSSRNTGELFF
TRBD2 | TRBJ2-5 | NA | TRBV6-5 | TGTGCCAGCAGTTACGAGGGACTAGCGGGGGGGGAGACCCAGTACTTC | CASSYEGLAGGETQYF
NA | TRBJ1-5 | NA | TRBV6-5 | TGTGCCAGCAGTTACTCTCCTTCGATAGATCAGCCCCAGCATTTT | CASSYSPSIDQPQHF
TRBD2 | TRBJ2-1 | NA | TRBV19 | TGTGCCAGTAGTATAGACAGGGGACTAGGATACAATGAGCAGTTCTTC | CASSIDRGLGYNEQFF
NA | TRBJ1-2 | NA | TRBV6-5 | TGTGCCAGCAGTCGAAACCTACAGGGCACCTATGGCTACACCTTC | CASSRNLQGTYGYTF
TRBD2 | TRBJ2-3 | NA | TRBV7-6 | TGTGCCAGCAGCCGTTCCCGGACTAGCGGCAGCACAGATACGCAGTATTTT | CASSRSRTSGSTDTQYF
NA | TRBJ1-6 | once | TRBV20-1 | TGCAGTGCTAGTGGGGCGGGGGGGGCTACTTCACCCCTCCACTTT | CSASGAGGATSPLHF
NA | TRBJ1-5 | NA | TRBV5-6 | TGTGCCAGCAGCTTGGGCAGGGGCAATCAGCCCCAGCATTTT | CASSLGRGNQPQHF
NA | TRBJ2-7 | NA | TRBV29-1 | TGCAGCGCCCGCCCCGAACGGGACGAGCAGTACTTC | CSARPERDEQYF
TRBD2 | TRBJ2-7 | NA | TRBV27 | TGTGCCAGCAGTCCTTGGGGGGGCGAGCAGTACTTC | CASSPWGGEQYF
TRBD1 | TRBJ1-1 | few | TRBV5-1 | TGCGCCAGCAGCTTGGGACAGGGGGCGGGGAACACTGAAGCTTTCTTT | CASSLGQGAGNTEAFF
NA | TRBJ2-3 | NA | TRBV5-1 | TGCGCCAGCAGCTTGGGACTAGTGACAGATACGCAGTATTTT | CASSLGLVTDTQYF
TRBD2 | TRBJ2-3 | NA | TRBV18 | TGTGCCAGCTCACCCGGGCTAGCGGGGGCTGGGGATACGCAGTATTTT | CASSPGLAGAGDTQYF
TRBD1 | TRBJ1-5 | few | TRBV30 | TGTGCCTTCGCGACAGGGCTCCGTCAGCCCCAGCATTTT | CAFATGLRQPQHF
TRBD2 | TRBJ2-7 | once | TRBV2 | TGTGCCAGCAGTGAAGATAGCGGGTACTCCTACGAGCAGTACTTC | CASSEDSGYSYEQYF
TRBD1 | TRBJ1-2 | NA | TRBV6-6 | TGTGCCAGCAGTCCGGGACAGGGTGAATATAGTGGCTACACCTTC | CASSPGQGEYSGYTF
NA | TRBJ2-2 | NA | TRBV27 | TGTGCCACCACCTATGGTGTCGCCGGGGAGCTGTTTTTT | CATTYGVAGELFF
NA | TRBJ1-2 | NA | TRBV4-3 | TGCGCCAGCAGCCCTCGGGAGGGGGGCTATGGCTACACCTTC | CASSPREGGYGYTF
NA | TRBJ2-7 | NA | TRBV5-4 | TGTGCCAGCAGCCTAGAAGGGGCCTACGAGCAGTACTTC | CASSLEGAYEQYF
NA | TRBJ2-5 | NA | TRBV7-2 | TGTGCCAGCAGCTACTCGGGAGTTGAGACCCAGTACTTC | CASSYSGVETQYF
TRBD1 | TRBJ1-6 | NA | TRBV27 | TGTGCCAGCAGTTTATCCCGGCCGGGACAGGGGTCACCCCTCCACTTT | CASSLSRPGQGSPLHF
NA | TRBJ1-2 | once | TRBV29-1 | TGCAGCGTTGTAGAACAGAGCTACTATGGCTACACCTTC | CSVVEQSYYGYTF
TRBD2 | TRBJ2-2 | NA | TRBV4-3 | TGCGCCAGCAGCCAAGACGTCGGGGCGGGGGACGGGGAGCTGTTTTTT | CASSQDVGAGDGELFF
NA | TRBJ2-1 | NA | TRBV29-1 | TGCAGCGTTATGGAGGGGGGGGCGCCTTACAATGAGCAGTTCTTC | CSVMEGGAPYNEQFF
TRBD1 | TRBJ1-6 | NA | TRBV5-6 | TGTGCCAGCAGCTCGTTGGGACAGGGGTTTTCCTATAATTCACCCCTCCACTTT | CASSSLGQGFSYNSPLHF
NA | TRBJ2-3 | NA | TRBV24-1 | TGTGCCACCAGTGATTTTGGGCGGGGCTTGAGCACAGATACGCAGTATTTT | CATSDFGRGLSTDTQYF
TRBD1 | TRBJ2-5 | NA | TRBV19 | TGTGCCAGTAGTAGCGTCCAGGGGGCAGAGACCCAGTACTTC | CASSSVQGAETQYF
TRBD2 | TRBJ2-7 | NA | TRBV24-1 | TGTGCCACCAGTGTCAGGGAGGGTTCCATCAGGGAGCAGTACTTC | CATSVREGSIREQYF
NA | TRBJ2-3 | NA | TRBV4-1 | TGCGCCAGCAGCCAAGGGTCTTTGGCTAGTAGCACAGATACGCAGTATTTT | CASSQGSLASSTDTQYF
NA | TRBJ2-1 | NA | TRBV11-3 | TGTGCCAGCAGCTTAGATCTGCTAAATGAGCAGTTCTTC | CASSLDLLNEQFF
NA | TRBJ2-3 | NA | TRBV7-8 | TGTGCCAGCAGCTTAGCAGGCGGAACTCGAGATACGCAGTATTTT | CASSLAGGTRDTQYF
NA | TRBJ2-3 | once | TRBV6-2/TRBV6-3 | TGTGCCAGCAGTTTTGGCGGTACGCAGTATTTT | CASSFGGTQYF
NA | TRBJ1-1 | NA | TRBV20-1 | TGCAGTGCTAGTCGGGGGGCGCGAACTGAAGCTTTCTTT | CSASRGARTEAFF